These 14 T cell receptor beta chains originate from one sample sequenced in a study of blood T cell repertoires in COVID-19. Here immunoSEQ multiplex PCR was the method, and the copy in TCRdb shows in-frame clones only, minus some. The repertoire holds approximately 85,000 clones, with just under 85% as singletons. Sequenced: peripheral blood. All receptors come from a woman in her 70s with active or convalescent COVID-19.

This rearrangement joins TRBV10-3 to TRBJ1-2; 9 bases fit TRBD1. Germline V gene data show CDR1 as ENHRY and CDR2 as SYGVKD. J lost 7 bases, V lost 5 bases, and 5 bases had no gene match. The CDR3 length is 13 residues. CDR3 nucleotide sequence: TGTGCCATCAGTACTACAGGGGGCCTTGGCTACACCTTC. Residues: CAISTTGGLGYTF.

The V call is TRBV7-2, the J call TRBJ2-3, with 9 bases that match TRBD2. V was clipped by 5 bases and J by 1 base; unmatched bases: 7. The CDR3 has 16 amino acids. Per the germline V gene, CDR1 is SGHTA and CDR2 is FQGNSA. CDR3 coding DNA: TGTGCCAGCAGCCTCGGGACTAGCCTACGCACAGATACGCAGTATTTT. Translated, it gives CASSLGTSLRTDTQYF.

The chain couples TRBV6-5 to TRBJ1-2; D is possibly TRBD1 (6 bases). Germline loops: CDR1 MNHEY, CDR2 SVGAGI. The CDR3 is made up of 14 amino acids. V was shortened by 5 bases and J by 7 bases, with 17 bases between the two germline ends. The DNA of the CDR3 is TGTGCCAGCAGTCCTCAGGGGACCCTGGGTGGCTACACCTTC. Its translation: CASSPQGTLGGYTF.

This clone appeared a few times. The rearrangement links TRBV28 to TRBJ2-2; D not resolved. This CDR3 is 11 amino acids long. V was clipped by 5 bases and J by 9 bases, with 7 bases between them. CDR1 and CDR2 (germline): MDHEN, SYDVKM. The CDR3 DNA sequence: TGTGCCAGCAGTCGACTCAGGGAGCTGTTTTTT. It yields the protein CASSRLRELFF.

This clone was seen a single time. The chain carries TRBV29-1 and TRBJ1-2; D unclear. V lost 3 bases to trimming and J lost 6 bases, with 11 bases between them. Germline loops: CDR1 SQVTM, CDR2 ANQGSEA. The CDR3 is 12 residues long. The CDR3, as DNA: TGCAGCGTTGACAGGAACGCCCATGGCTACACCTTC. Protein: CSVDRNAHGYTF.

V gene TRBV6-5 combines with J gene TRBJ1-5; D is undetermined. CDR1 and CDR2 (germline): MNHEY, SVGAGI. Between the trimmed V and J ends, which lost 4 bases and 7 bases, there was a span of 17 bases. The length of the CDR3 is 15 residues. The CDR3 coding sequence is TGTGCCAGCAGTTCAAAGACGGGGAATTTGCAGCCCCAGCATTTT. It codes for CASSSKTGNLQPQHF.

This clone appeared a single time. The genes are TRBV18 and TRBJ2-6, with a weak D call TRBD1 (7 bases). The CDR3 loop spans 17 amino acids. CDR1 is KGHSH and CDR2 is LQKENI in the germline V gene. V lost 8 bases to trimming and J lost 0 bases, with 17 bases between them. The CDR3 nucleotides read TGTGCCAGCGCGGGACAGCAGGGAACCTCTGGGGCCAACGTCCTGACTTTC. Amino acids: CASAGQQGTSGANVLTF.

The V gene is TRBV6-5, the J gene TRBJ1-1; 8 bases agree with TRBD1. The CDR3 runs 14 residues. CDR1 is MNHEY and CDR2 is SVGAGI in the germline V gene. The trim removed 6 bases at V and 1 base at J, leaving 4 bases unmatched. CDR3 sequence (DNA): TGTGCCAGCAGCCCCGACAGGGGGAACACTGAAGCTTTCTTT. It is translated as CASSPDRGNTEAFF.

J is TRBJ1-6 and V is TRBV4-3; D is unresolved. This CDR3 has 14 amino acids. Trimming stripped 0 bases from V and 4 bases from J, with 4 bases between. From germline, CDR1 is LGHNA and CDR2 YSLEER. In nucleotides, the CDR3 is TGCGCCAGCAGCCAAGACTTTTATAATTCACCCCTCCACTTT. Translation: CASSQDFYNSPLHF.

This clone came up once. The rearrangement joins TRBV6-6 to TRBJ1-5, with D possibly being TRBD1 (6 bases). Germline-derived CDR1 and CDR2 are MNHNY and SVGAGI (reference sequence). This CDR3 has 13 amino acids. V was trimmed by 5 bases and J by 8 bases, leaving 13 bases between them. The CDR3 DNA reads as TGTGCCAGCAGTCGAAAGGACAGAGAGCCCCAGCATTTT. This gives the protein CASSRKDREPQHF.

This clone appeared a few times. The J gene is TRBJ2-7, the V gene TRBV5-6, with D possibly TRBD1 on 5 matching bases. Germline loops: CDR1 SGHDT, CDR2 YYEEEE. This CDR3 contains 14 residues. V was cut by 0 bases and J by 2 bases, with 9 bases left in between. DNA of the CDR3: TGTGCCAGCAGCTTGGAGGACAATGCCTACGAGCAGTACTTC. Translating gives CASSLEDNAYEQYF.

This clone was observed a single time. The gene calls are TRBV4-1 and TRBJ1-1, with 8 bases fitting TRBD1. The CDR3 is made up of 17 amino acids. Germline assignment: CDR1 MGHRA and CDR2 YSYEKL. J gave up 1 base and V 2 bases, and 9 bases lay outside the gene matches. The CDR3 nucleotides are TGCGCCAGCAGCCAAACACCAGGACAGGGACCGAACACTGAAGCTTTCTTT. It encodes CASSQTPGQGPNTEAFF.

CDR3 loop: CASSFPGQGSPLHF. The DNA for the CDR3 is TGTGCCAGCAGCTTCCCGGGACAGGGTTCACCCCTCCACTTT. The chain uses TRBV3-1 (or the pseudogene TRBV3-2) and TRBJ1-6, with 9 bases matching TRBD1. V lost 5 bases to trimming and J lost 9 bases; unmatched junction nucleotides: 5. CDR3 length equals 14 residues. The V gene's germline CDR1 is LGHDT and CDR2 YNNKEL (reference sequence).

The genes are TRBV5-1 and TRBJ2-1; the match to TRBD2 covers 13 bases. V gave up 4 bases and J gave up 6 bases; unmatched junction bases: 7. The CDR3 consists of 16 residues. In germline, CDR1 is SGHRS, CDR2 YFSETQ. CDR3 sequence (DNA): TGCGCCAGCAGCGCTAAGACTAGCGGGGGGCCCAATGAGCAGTTCTTC. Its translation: CASSAKTSGGPNEQFF.